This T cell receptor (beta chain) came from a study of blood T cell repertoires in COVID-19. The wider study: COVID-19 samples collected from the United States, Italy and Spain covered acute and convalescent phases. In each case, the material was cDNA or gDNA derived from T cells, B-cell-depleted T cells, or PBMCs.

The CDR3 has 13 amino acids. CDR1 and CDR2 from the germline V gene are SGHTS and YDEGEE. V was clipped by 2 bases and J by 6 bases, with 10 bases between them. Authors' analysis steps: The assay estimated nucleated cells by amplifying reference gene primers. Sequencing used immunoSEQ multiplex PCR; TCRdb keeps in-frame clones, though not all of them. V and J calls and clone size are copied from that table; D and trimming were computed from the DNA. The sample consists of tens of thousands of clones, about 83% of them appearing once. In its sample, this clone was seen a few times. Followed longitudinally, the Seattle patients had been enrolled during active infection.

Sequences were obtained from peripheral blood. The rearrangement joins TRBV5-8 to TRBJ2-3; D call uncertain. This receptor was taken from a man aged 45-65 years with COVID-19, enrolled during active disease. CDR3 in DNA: TGTGCCAGCAGCTTACAGCCCCGTGATACGCAGTATTTT. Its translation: CASSLQPRDTQYF.